Listed below are T cell receptor beta chains from one sample, sequenced in a study of cytomegalovirus exposure and HLA in healthy donors. This table comes from immunoSEQ multiplex PCR, and its TCRdb copy is limited to in-frame clones, with some not included. The profile shows roughly 150,000 clones, about three quarters of them singletons. The source material was PBMCs. All receptors come from a man younger than 30 in good health and CMV-seronegative. Both conserved end residues are part of each CDR3. D genes are given only for firm matches. Size is stated for part of the rows, as once, few or many counts, or as a class when the clone is expanded.

j_call clone_size d_call v_call cdr3_length cdr3_aa cdr3_nt
TRBJ1-6 NA NA TRBV10-3 16 CAISESNRAGRSPLHF TGTGCCATCAGTGAGTCGAATCGCGCAGGGCGATCACCCCTCCACTTT
TRBJ1-4 few TRBD1 TRBV2 16 CASSPQGDRTNEKLFF TGTGCCAGCAGTCCACAGGGGGATAGAACTAATGAAAAACTGTTTTTT
TRBJ2-5 NA TRBD2 TRBV28 16 CASSLFIGLAGKEQYF TGTGCCAGCAGTTTATTTATCGGACTAGCGGGTAAAGAGCAGTACTTC
TRBJ1-2 few TRBD1 TRBV19 15 CASSHDPRTGYGYTF TGTGCCAGTAGTCACGATCCCAGGACAGGGTATGGCTACACCTTC
TRBJ1-2 NA NA TRBV19 15 CASSIRRGFNYGYTF TGTGCCAGTAGTATAAGAAGGGGGTTTAACTATGGCTACACCTTC
TRBJ1-5 NA NA TRBV4-1 15 CASSHAGTLNQPQHF TGCGCCAGCAGCCACGCGGGCACTCTCAATCAGCCCCAGCATTTT
TRBJ2-1 NA NA TRBV5-4 15 CASSLAGGRANEQFF TGTGCCAGCAGCTTGGCCGGTGGCAGGGCCAATGAGCAGTTCTTC
TRBJ1-1 few NA TRBV27 13 CASSLGGWPEAFF TGTGCCAGCAGTTTAGGGGGGTGGCCTGAAGCTTTCTTT
TRBJ2-3 once NA TRBV10-3 15 CAISDPTEATDTQYF TGTGCCATCAGTGACCCCACAGAAGCCACAGATACGCAGTATTTT
TRBJ2-2 NA NA TRBV9 15 CASSVTPDGTGELFF TGTGCCAGCAGCGTAACCCCCGACGGGACCGGGGAGCTGTTTTTT
TRBJ2-1 NA TRBD2 TRBV7-8 15 CASSSTSGSLDEQFF TGTGCCAGCAGCTCGACTAGCGGGAGTTTGGATGAGCAGTTCTTC
TRBJ2-2 NA TRBD1 TRBV13 15 CASSLWTGRTGELFF TGTGCCAGCAGCCTGTGGACAGGGCGAACCGGGGAGCTGTTTTTT
TRBJ2-3 NA NA TRBV7-2 15 CASSLAQAGGDTQYF TGTGCCAGCAGCTTAGCGCAAGCCGGGGGAGATACGCAGTATTTT
TRBJ2-5 NA NA TRBV7-2 14 CASCGPRREETQYF TGTGCCAGCTGTGGGCCGCGGCGGGAAGAGACCCAGTACTTC
TRBJ1-1 NA NA TRBV15 14 CATSREGGDPEAFF TGTGCCACCAGCAGAGAAGGCGGGGACCCTGAAGCTTTCTTT
TRBJ2-3 NA NA TRBV21-1 17 CASSSLRWPGSTDTQYF TGTGCCAGCAGCTCTCTTCGGTGGCCAGGGAGCACAGATACGCAGTATTTT
TRBJ2-1 NA NA TRBV5-4 13 CASSGGLYNEQFF TGTGCCAGCAGCGGGGGACTTTACAATGAGCAGTTCTTC
TRBJ2-3 NA NA TRBV18 12 CASSSSTDTQYF TGTGCCAGCTCGTCTAGCACAGATACGCAGTATTTT
TRBJ2-2 NA TRBD1 TRBV4-3 15 CASSQGQGSTGELFF TGCGCCAGCAGCCAAGGACAGGGGTCGACCGGGGAGCTGTTTTTT
TRBJ1-2 NA TRBD1 TRBV6-5 12 CASRGTDYGYTF TGTGCCAGCCGCGGGACAGACTATGGCTACACCTTC
TRBJ2-7 NA TRBD1 TRBV10-1 13 CASSYSDRGEQYF TGCGCCAGCAGTTATTCGGACAGGGGCGAGCAGTACTTC
TRBJ1-2 NA TRBD1 TRBV10-3 17 CAISDTGTGWPLYGYTF TGTGCCATCAGTGATACCGGGACAGGGTGGCCCCTATACGGCTACACCTTC
TRBJ2-7 NA TRBD2 TRBV7-9 11 CASSPGLAVYF TGTGCCAGCAGCCCCGGACTAGCGGTGTACTTC
TRBJ2-1 few TRBD2 TRBV11-3 14 CASSPPGLLNEQFF TGTGCCAGCAGTCCACCGGGACTACTCAATGAGCAGTTCTTC
TRBJ1-3 NA NA TRBV4-1 14 CASSQGAPGNTIYF TGCGCCAGCAGCCAAGGAGCGCCTGGAAACACCATATATTTT
TRBJ2-1 once NA TRBV29-1 17 CSVVGGQAGKGYNEQFF TGCAGCGTTGTGGGGGGGCAGGCGGGAAAGGGCTACAATGAGCAGTTCTTC
TRBJ2-1 NA NA TRBV18 15 CASSPRSSSYNEQFF TGTGCCAGCTCACCCCGATCGAGCTCCTACAATGAGCAGTTCTTC